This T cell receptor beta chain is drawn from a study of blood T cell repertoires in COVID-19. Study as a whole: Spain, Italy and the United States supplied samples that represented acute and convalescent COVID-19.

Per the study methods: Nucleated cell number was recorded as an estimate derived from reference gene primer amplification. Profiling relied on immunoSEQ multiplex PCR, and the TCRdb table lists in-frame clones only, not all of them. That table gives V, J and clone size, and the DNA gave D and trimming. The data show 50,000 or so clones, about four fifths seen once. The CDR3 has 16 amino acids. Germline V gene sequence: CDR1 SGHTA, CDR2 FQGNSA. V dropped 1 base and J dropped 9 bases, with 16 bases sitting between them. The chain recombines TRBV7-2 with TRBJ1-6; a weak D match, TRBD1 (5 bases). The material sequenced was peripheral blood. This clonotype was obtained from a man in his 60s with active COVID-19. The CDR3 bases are TGTGCCAGCAGCTTAGGTGACGGGAGGGGAATTTCACCCCTCCACTTT. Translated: CASSLGDGRGISPLHF.